The 32 T cell receptor beta chains presented below share a single source sample, sequenced in a study of vaccination effects on CD4 cells after COVID-19. Assay: immunoSEQ multiplex PCR; the TCRdb copy retains only in-frame clones and omits some. The data show 30,000 to 40,000 clones, over 60% seen once. Sequencing in the ViraFEST assay came after antigen-specific CD4+ T cells had been expanded with viral peptide pools, which were used to stimulate PBMC. Researchers isolated CD4+ T cells once roughly nine days of culture had elapsed. The person's infection with SARS-CoV-2, confirmed by PCR, took place between March and December 2020. These TCRs' antigens remain unknown. This sample comprised CD4+ T cells from PBMCs cultured with a peptide pool, obtained before COVID-19 vaccination. All receptors derive from a human donor who had a prior SARS-CoV-2 infection.

This sequence joins TRBV5-1 and TRBJ2-5; TRBD2 matches 7 bases. In germline, CDR1 is SGHRS, CDR2 YFSETQ. J lost 2 bases, V lost 4 bases, and 8 bases had no gene match. CDR3 length: 15 residues. CDR3 sequence reads: CASSVSGLPQETQYF. In DNA form, the CDR3 reads TGCGCCAGCAGCGTCTCGGGACTACCACAAGAGACCCAGTACTTC.

This chain's CDR3 is CASSQAQGLETQYF. The DNA of the CDR3 is TGTGCCAGCAGCCAAGCCCAGGGACTGGAGACCCAGTACTTC. The chain combines TRBV3-1 (or the pseudogene TRBV3-2) with TRBJ2-5; TRBD2 might be the D (6 bases). Germline CDR1 is LGHDT and CDR2 is YNNKEL (reference sequence). This CDR3 has 14 amino acids. V lost 1 base and J 5 bases, leaving 11 bases between the germline ends.

The rearrangement joins TRBV12-2 to TRBJ2-1. TRBV12-2 is noted as a pseudogene. The CDR3 runs 18 residues. The DNA of the CDR3 is TGTGCAAGTCGCCGAAGGACCCATACCCCAAGCTCCTACAATGAGCAGTTCTTC. Translation gives CASRRRTHTPSSYNEQFF.

CDR3 amino acids: CASSQSPSPLGQQFF. For the CDR3, the DNA is TGCGCCAGCAGTCAATCTCCCAGCCCTTTGGGTCAGCAGTTCTTC. This chain joins TRBV23-1 and TRBJ2-1; D unclear. TRBV23-1 is known as an ORF, though its function is uncertain. The CDR3 has 15 residues. Trimming cost V 0 bases and J 11 bases, with 17 bases left between them.

The CDR3 DNA follows: TGTGCCAGCAGCCCGACGGGGGAGGCCTACGAGCAGTACTTC. Translation gives CASSPTGEAYEQYF. V usage is TRBV7-2 and J usage is TRBJ2-7, with D maybe TRBD2 (6 bases). The CDR3 loop spans 14 amino acids. Germline-derived CDR1 and CDR2 are SGHTA and FQGNSA. V gave up 5 bases and J gave up 2 bases, with 13 bases separating them.

The chain employs TRBV3-1 (or the pseudogene TRBV3-2) and TRBJ1-2, with 9 positions matching TRBD1. V trimming: 5 bases; J trimming: 8 bases; junction bases outside the gene matches: 12. The germline V gene has CDR1 LGHDT and CDR2 YNNKEL (reference sequence). The CDR3 sequence is 15 residues long. In DNA, the CDR3 is TGTGCCAGCAGCAAACCGGGACAGGGATTCGGCGGCTACACCTTC. This encodes CASSKPGQGFGGYTF.

The V gene is TRBV6-5, the J gene TRBJ2-7; TRBD1 matches at 10 bases. The ends lost 4 bases at V and 2 bases at J; junction bases unmatched: 5. Germline V gene data show CDR1 as MNHEY and CDR2 as SVGAGI. The CDR3 length is 15 residues. The CDR3 loop is CASSLPGTGAYEQYF. CDR3 DNA: TGTGCCAGCAGTTTACCCGGGACAGGGGCCTACGAGCAGTACTTC.

This chain uses TRBV15 with TRBJ2-5, with 13 bases aligning to TRBD2. J was trimmed by 4 bases and V by 0 bases; bases with no gene match: 5. Germline-derived CDR1 and CDR2 are LNHNV and YYDKDF (reference sequence). CDR3 size: 17 residues. The CDR3 reads CATSRETSGRARETQYF. CDR3 DNA: TGTGCCACCAGCAGAGAAACTAGCGGGAGGGCCCGAGAGACCCAGTACTTC.

The chain is built from TRBV6-1 and TRBJ1-5, with D unclear. Trimming left V 2 bases short and J 6 bases short, with 11 bases between. Germline V gives CDR1 MNHNS, CDR2 SASEGT. CDR3 length: 14 residues. CDR3 loop: CASSESRASQPQHF. DNA of the CDR3: TGTGCCAGCAGTGAATCGCGGGCAAGTCAGCCCCAGCATTTT.

This clone was detected a few times. The V and J genes are TRBV27 and TRBJ1-1; 7 nucleotides agree with TRBD1. V trimming: 5 bases; J trimming: 11 bases; junction bases outside the gene matches: 14. The CDR3 runs to 14 residues. Germline-derived CDR1 and CDR2 are MNHEY and SMNVEV (reference sequence). The CDR3, as DNA: TGTGCCAGCAGTCAACGAAGACAGGGTTTAGTTGCTTTCTTT. Its protein product is CASSQRRQGLVAFF.

This clone has a single count. Written as DNA, the CDR3 is TGTGCCAGCAGTTTTTCACCGGGACTAGCGGGTGACGAGCAGTACTTC. It translates to CASSFSPGLAGDEQYF. The rearrangement links TRBV28 to TRBJ2-7; 12 positions agree with TRBD2. Germline assignment: CDR1 MDHEN and CDR2 SYDVKM. The CDR3 is 16 amino acids. Germline trimming cut 3 bases from V and 5 bases from J; bases unmatched to any gene: 8.

CDR3 region: CASSPGWGGLRSSYEQYF. In DNA form, the CDR3 reads TGTGCCAGCAGCCCCGGCTGGGGGGGACTGCGGAGCTCCTACGAGCAGTACTTC. The chain is built from TRBV9 and TRBJ2-7; 7 nucleotides line up with TRBD2. The trim removed 4 bases at V and 0 bases at J, leaving 16 bases unmatched. Germline values: CDR1 SGDLS, CDR2 YYNGEE. There are 18 residues in the CDR3.

This chain links TRBV7-3 with TRBJ2-5; D might be TRBD1 or TRBD2, each matching 5 bases. CDR3 size: 16 residues. V gave up 1 base and J gave up 0 bases, with 12 bases separating them. Looked up from germline, CDR1 is SGHTA and CDR2 is FQGTGA. The CDR3 nucleotides read TGTGCCAGCAGCTTAAACTCTCGGGGCTACCAAGAGACCCAGTACTTC. Translating it yields CASSLNSRGYQETQYF. Supplemented by reference TRBV7-3 and TRBJ2-5, the full variable domain reads GAGVSQTPSNKVTEKGKYVELRCDPISGHTALYWYRQSLGQGPEFLIYFQGTGAADDSGLPNDRFFAVRPEGSVSTLKIQRTERGDSAVYLCASSLNSRGYQETQYFGPGTRLLVL.

The V call is TRBV9, the J call TRBJ2-6; 9 nucleotides match TRBD2. V lost 3 bases, J lost 0 bases, and 7 bases stayed unmatched. CDR1 and CDR2 from the germline V gene are SGDLS and YYNGEE. This CDR3 has 18 residues. In DNA, the CDR3 is TGTGCCAGCAGCGCACCTAGCGGGACGTACTCTGGGGCCAACGTCCTGACTTTC. This encodes CASSAPSGTYSGANVLTF.

V usage is TRBV2 and J usage is TRBJ2-6, with TRBD1 identical over 7 bases. Germline V lookup: CDR1 SNHLY, CDR2 FYNNEI. The CDR3 is 17 residues long. The J segment lost 0 bases and the V segment lost 6 bases, leaving 8 bases of the junction unmatched. CDR3: CASRGQVTHSGANVLTF. The CDR3 region has the DNA TGTGCCAGCAGAGGACAGGTTACTCACTCTGGGGCCAACGTCCTGACTTTC. Complete variable domain (other parts from reference TRBV2 and TRBJ2-6): EPEVTQTPSHQVTQMGQEVILRCVPISNHLYFYWYRQILGQKVEFLVSFYNNEISEKSEIFDDQFSVERPDGSNFTLKIRSTKLEDSAMYFCASRGQVTHSGANVLTFGAGSRLTVL.

This chain connects TRBV27 to TRBJ2-3, with 8 bases identical to TRBD2. V gave up 4 bases and J gave up 6 bases; unmatched junction bases: 6. The CDR3 sequence is 14 residues long. Germline V gene data show CDR1 as MNHEY and CDR2 as SMNVEV (reference sequence). Here the CDR3 reads CASSWGREGDTQYF. For the CDR3, the DNA is TGTGCCAGCAGTTGGGGACGGGAGGGTGATACGCAGTATTTT.

V usage is TRBV24-1 and J usage is TRBJ1-2, with D possibly being TRBD1 (6 bases). From germline, CDR1 is KGHDR and CDR2 SFDVKD. The CDR3 loop spans 15 amino acids. With 2 bases removed from V and 2 bases from J, the gap between germline ends came to 11 bases. As DNA, the CDR3 is TGTGCCACCAGTGATTCTGGGACATCCAACTATGGCTACACCTTC. Its protein product is CATSDSGTSNYGYTF.

This CDR3 is CASSLAAGAGNTIYF. In DNA form, the CDR3 reads TGTGCCAGCAGCTTAGCCGCAGGGGCTGGAAACACCATATATTTT. The chain employs TRBV7-2 and TRBJ1-3; weak D call: TRBD1 (6 bases). Germline values: CDR1 SGHTA, CDR2 FQGNSA. The V and J ends lost 0 bases and 2 bases respectively, with 8 bases between them. The CDR3 covers 15 residues.

The count of this clone is one. V is TRBV7-3 and J is TRBJ2-3; 10 positions match TRBD2. The CDR3 runs to 20 residues. Looked up from germline, CDR1 is SGHTA and CDR2 is FQGTGA. The V segment lost 1 base and the J segment 1 base; nucleotides outside the gene matches: 14. CDR3 sequence (DNA): TGTGCCAGCAGCTTAAATCCCTGGGATAGCGGGGGGCGTGGCACAGATACGCAGTATTTT. This encodes CASSLNPWDSGGRGTDTQYF. The full variable domain, rest sourced from reference TRBV7-3 and TRBJ2-3, is GAGVSQTPSNKVTEKGKYVELRCDPISGHTALYWYRQSLGQGPEFLIYFQGTGAADDSGLPNDRFFAVRPEGSVSTLKIQRTERGDSAVYLCASSLNPWDSGGRGTDTQYFGPGTRLTVL.

This chain uses TRBV18 with TRBJ2-5; a possible D gene is TRBD1 (6 bases). The CDR3 runs 17 residues. The V end lost 4 bases, the J end lost 2 bases, and 20 bases lay between the germline ends. The germline CDR1 and CDR2 sequences are KGHSH and LQKENI. The CDR3 loop is CASSQSSNRALQETQYF. CDR3 coding DNA: TGTGCCAGCTCACAAAGCTCGAACAGGGCCCTTCAAGAGACCCAGTACTTC.

The gene calls are TRBV3-1 (or the pseudogene TRBV3-2) and TRBJ2-3; tentatively, D is TRBD1 or TRBD2 (5 bases each). This CDR3 is 17 amino acids long. V dropped 0 bases and J dropped 6 bases, with 19 bases sitting between them. CDR1 and CDR2 from the germline V gene are LGHDT and YNNKEL (reference sequence). The CDR3: CASSQDWDPSSGDTQYF. The CDR3 region has the DNA TGTGCCAGCAGCCAAGATTGGGACCCGAGTTCGGGGGATACGCAGTATTTT.

This chain connects TRBV5-1 to TRBJ2-5; D is perhaps TRBD2 (5 bases). The CDR3 sequence is 14 residues long. V lost 3 bases and J lost 2, with 11 bases in between. Germline assignment: CDR1 SGHRS and CDR2 YFSETQ. CDR3 bases: TGCGCCAGCAGCTCGAGCGGTTCACAAGAGACCCAGTACTTC. This translates into CASSSSGSQETQYF.

V gene TRBV12-3 or TRBV12-4 combines with J gene TRBJ2-5, with 8 nucleotides matching TRBD1. V was clipped by 10 bases and J by 5 bases; unmatched bases: 6. The CDR3 is 12 amino acids. CDR3 protein: CATGQGSETQYF. Written as DNA, the CDR3 is TGTGCCACCGGACAGGGTAGCGAGACCCAGTACTTC.

In this sample, this clone is medium-sized. The rearrangement uses TRBV18 and TRBJ1-6; tentative D call: TRBD1 (5 bases). V lost 2 bases and J 10 bases, leaving 21 bases between the germline ends. Germline-derived CDR1 and CDR2 are KGHSH and LQKENI. CDR3 size: 17 residues. The CDR3 loop reads CASSPRSLGTSGSPLHF. DNA of the CDR3: TGTGCCAGCTCACCAAGGAGTTTGGGGACGTCGGGCTCACCCCTCCACTTT.

The J gene is TRBJ2-3, the V gene TRBV4-3, with D possibly TRBD2 on 5 matching bases. V lost 4 bases, J lost 5 bases, and 13 bases lay in between. CDR1 and CDR2 (germline): LGHNA, YSLEER. This CDR3 has 14 amino acids. The CDR3 loop reads CASSRSVSGDTQYF. The CDR3 DNA sequence: TGCGCCAGCAGCCGAAGCGTCAGCGGAGATACGCAGTATTTT.

The chain employs TRBV27 and TRBJ1-2; perhaps TRBD1 as D (6 bases). The germline V gene has CDR1 MNHEY and CDR2 SMNVEV (reference sequence). The CDR3 length is 15 residues. V was clipped by 0 bases and J by 3 bases, with 11 bases between them. DNA of the CDR3: TGTGCCAGCAGTTTATCGATCGGGGGCTACTATGGCTACACCTTC. Amino acids: CASSLSIGGYYGYTF.

This rearrangement joins TRBV6-5 to TRBJ1-1, with TRBD1 as a possible D gene (5 bases). The germline V gene encodes CDR1 MNHEY and CDR2 SVGAGI. The CDR3 has 14 amino acids. Between the trimmed V and J ends, which lost 6 bases and 0 bases, there was a span of 11 bases. The CDR3 sequence: CASRSGVMNTEAFF. CDR3 coding DNA: TGTGCCAGCAGGTCGGGGGTCATGAACACTGAAGCTTTCTTT.

The chain uses TRBV5-1 and TRBJ2-3, with a weak D call TRBD2 (6 bases). This CDR3 is 16 amino acids long. Germline-derived CDR1 and CDR2 are SGHRS and YFSETQ. Trimming took off 5 bases at V and 6 bases at J, with 22 bases between the two ends. DNA of the CDR3: TGCGCCAGCAGAACCGGGACTCCCCTTAACTCGGATACGCAGTATTTT. It codes for CASRTGTPLNSDTQYF.

The rearrangement joins TRBV5-1 to TRBJ2-3, with D possibly TRBD2 on 5 matching bases. CDR3 length equals 14 residues. V was clipped by 3 bases and J by 2 bases, with 10 bases between them. Germline CDR1 reads SGHRS; CDR2 reads YFSETQ. The CDR3 DNA follows: TGCGCCAGCAGCTCAGCGGACCCCACAGATACGCAGTATTTT. Its protein product is CASSSADPTDTQYF.

The V gene is TRBV18, the J gene TRBJ1-2; D uncertain. Germline-derived CDR1 and CDR2 are KGHSH and LQKENI. CDR3 length equals 14 residues. Trimming stripped 2 bases from V and 2 bases from J, with 9 bases between. CDR3 DNA sequence: TGTGCCAGCTCACCAGCAGGTTCGAACTATGGCTACACCTTC. Translating gives CASSPAGSNYGYTF.

In nucleotides, the CDR3 is TGTGCCAGCAGCTTAGCTTTGAGGGGGCAGCAGTACTTC. Its protein product is CASSLALRGQQYF. The rearrangement joins TRBV7-9 to TRBJ2-7; 7 bases match TRBD1. CDR3 length equals 13 residues. V was pared by 0 bases and J by 8 bases, with 4 bases of the junction left unmatched. The germline V gene has CDR1 SEHNR and CDR2 FQNEAQ (reference sequence).

The chain combines TRBV5-1 with TRBJ2-5; 7 nucleotides match TRBD2. V shed 2 bases and J 4 bases; nucleotides not matched to a gene: 5. The CDR3 has 14 residues. Germline loops: CDR1 SGHRS, CDR2 YFSETQ. CDR3 protein: CASSFIREGETQYF. As DNA, the CDR3 is TGCGCCAGCAGCTTTATAAGGGAGGGAGAGACCCAGTACTTC.